This T cell receptor (beta chain) stems from a study of cytomegalovirus exposure and HLA in healthy donors. For the study at large: Among 350 to 500 genotyped donors, around 77% fell in the Caucasian-associated ancestry cluster. Findings and caveats of the study: Among immune exposure information, only CMV serostatus was available.

Turning to this clone: Its antigen is not known.

This PCR relied on a set of 60 Vbeta primers and 13 Jbeta primers. The repertoire was sequenced with immunoSEQ multiplex PCR; TCRdb's copy has only in-frame clones and lacks some. The repertoire holds 100,000 to 130,000 clones, with around 74% as singletons. Trimming pared 4 bases from V and 2 bases from J, leaving 12 bases between. CDR3 length: 15 residues. From germline, CDR1 is SGHNT and CDR2 YYREEE (reference sequence). The sample comprised PBMCs. The source is a woman aged 35 to 49 in good health and CMV-seropositive. The chain is built from TRBV5-4 and TRBJ1-4; D is possibly TRBD1 (6 bases). CDR3 DNA sequence: TGTGCCAGCAGCCCCTCCGGACAGACTAATGAAAAACTGTTTTTT. It encodes CASSPSGQTNEKLFF. The full variable domain, in which reference TRBV5-4 and TRBJ1-4 provide the parts outside the CDR3, is ETGVTQSPTHLIKTRGQQVTLRCSSQSGHNTVSWYQQALGQGPQFIFQYYREEENGRGNFPPRFSGLQFPNYSSELNVNALELDDSALYLCASSPSGQTNEKLFFGSGTQLSVL.